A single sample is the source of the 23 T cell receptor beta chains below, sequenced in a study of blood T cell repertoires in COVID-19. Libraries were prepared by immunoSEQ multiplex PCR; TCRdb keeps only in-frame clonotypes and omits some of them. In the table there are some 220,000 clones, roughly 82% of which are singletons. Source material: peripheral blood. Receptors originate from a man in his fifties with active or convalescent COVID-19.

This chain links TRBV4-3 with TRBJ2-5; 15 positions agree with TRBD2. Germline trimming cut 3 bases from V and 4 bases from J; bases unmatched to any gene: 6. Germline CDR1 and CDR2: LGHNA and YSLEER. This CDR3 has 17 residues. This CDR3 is CASSHTAGLAGGETQYF. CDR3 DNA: TGCGCCAGCAGCCACACGGCGGGACTAGCGGGAGGAGAGACCCAGTACTTC.

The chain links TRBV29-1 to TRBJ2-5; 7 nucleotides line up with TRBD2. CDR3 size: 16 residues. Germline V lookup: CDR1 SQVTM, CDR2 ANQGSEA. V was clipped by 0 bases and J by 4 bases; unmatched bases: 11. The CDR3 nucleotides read TGCAGCGTTGAAGATCTTGGCGGGAGCGGTATAGAGACCCAGTACTTC. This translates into CSVEDLGGSGIETQYF.

CDR3 sequence reads: CASSPDGTSGVYNEQFF. DNA of the CDR3: TGCGCCAGCAGCCCCGACGGGACTAGCGGGGTTTACAATGAGCAGTTCTTC. The chain joins TRBV5-1 to TRBJ2-1, with TRBD2 matching over 13 bases. V was clipped by 4 bases and J by 4 bases; unmatched bases: 8. The CDR3 has 17 amino acids. Germline V gene data show CDR1 as SGHRS and CDR2 as YFSETQ.

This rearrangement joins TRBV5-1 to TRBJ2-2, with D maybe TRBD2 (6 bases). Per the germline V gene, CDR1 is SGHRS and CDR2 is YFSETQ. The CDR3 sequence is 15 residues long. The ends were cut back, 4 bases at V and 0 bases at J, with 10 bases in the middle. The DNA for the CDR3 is TGCGCCAGCAGCGTTGGGGGGACGAACACCGGGGAGCTGTTTTTT. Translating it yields CASSVGGTNTGELFF.

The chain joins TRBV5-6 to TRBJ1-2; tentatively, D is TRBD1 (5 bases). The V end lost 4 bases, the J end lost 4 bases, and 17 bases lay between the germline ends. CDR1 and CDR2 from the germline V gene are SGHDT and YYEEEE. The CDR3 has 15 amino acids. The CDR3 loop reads CASSQHGAGGYGYTF. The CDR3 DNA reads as TGTGCCAGCAGCCAGCACGGGGCCGGGGGCTATGGCTACACCTTC.

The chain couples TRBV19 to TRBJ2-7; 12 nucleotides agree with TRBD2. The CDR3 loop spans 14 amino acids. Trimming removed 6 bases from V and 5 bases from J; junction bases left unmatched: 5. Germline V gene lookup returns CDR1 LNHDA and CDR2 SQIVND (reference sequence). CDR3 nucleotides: TGTGCCAGTAGCCCCGGACTAGCGGGAAACGAGCAGTACTTC. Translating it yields CASSPGLAGNEQYF.

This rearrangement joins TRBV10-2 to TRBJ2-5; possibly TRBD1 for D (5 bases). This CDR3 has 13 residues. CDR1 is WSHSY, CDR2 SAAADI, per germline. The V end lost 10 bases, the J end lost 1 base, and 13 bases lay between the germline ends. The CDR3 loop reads CATRRQPQETQYF. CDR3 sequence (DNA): TGCGCCACCAGACGACAGCCCCAAGAGACCCAGTACTTC.

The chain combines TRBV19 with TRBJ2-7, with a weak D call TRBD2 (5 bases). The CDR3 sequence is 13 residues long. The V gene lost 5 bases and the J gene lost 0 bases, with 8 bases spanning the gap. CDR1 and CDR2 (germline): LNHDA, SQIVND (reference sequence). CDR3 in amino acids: CASSSGDSYEQYF. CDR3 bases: TGTGCCAGTAGTTCCGGGGACTCCTACGAGCAGTACTTC.

CDR3 sequence: CASSDWVGGGYEQYV. The CDR3 DNA sequence: TGTGCCAGCAGTGACTGGGTGGGAGGGGGCTACGAGCAGTACGTC. V is TRBV28 and J is TRBJ2-7; tentatively, D is TRBD2 (7 bases). This CDR3 contains 15 residues. Germline CDR1 is MDHEN and CDR2 is SYDVKM. The V and J ends lost 5 bases and 3 bases respectively, with 17 bases between them.

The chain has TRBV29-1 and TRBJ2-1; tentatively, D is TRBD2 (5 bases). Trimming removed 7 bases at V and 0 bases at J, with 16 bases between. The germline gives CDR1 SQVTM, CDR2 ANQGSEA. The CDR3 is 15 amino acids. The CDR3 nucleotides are TGCAGCGCCGGAGGCCTTAGCAGCTCCTACAATGAGCAGTTCTTC. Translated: CSAGGLSSSYNEQFF.

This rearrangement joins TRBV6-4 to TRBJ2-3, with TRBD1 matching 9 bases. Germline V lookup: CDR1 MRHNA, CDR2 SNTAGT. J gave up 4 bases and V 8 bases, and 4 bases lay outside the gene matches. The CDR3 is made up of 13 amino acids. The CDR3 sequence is CASRRTGADTQYF. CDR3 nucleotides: TGTGCCAGCCGACGGACAGGGGCAGATACGCAGTATTTT.

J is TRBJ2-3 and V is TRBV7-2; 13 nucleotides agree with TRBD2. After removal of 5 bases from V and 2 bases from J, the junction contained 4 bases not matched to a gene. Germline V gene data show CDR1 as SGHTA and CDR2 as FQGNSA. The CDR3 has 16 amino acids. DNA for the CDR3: TGTGCCAGCAGCAAGACTAGCGGGGGGCCCACAGATACGCAGTATTTT. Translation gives CASSKTSGGPTDTQYF.

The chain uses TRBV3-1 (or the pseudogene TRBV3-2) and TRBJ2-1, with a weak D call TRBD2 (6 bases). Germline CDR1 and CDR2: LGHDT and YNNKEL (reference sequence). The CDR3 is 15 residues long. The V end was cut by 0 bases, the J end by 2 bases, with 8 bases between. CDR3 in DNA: TGTGCCAGCAGCCAAGATGGCGGGGCCTACAATGAGCAGTTCTTC. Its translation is CASSQDGGAYNEQFF.

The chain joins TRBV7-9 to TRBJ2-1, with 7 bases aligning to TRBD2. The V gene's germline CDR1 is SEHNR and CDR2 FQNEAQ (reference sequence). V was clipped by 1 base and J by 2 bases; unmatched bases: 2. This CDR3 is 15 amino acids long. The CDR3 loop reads CASSLVAGAYNEQFF. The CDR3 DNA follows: TGTGCCAGCAGCTTAGTTGCGGGGGCCTACAATGAGCAGTTCTTC.

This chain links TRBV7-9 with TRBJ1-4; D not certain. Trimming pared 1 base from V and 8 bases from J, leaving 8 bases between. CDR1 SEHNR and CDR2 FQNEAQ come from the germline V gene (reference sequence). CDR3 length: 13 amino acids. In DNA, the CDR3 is TGTGCCAGCAGCTTAGGGGAGGGCGAAAAACTGTTTTTT. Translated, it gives CASSLGEGEKLFF.

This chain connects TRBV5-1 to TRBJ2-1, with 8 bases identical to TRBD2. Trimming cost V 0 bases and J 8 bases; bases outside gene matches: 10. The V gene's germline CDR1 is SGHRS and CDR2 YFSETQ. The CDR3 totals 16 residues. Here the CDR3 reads CASSLAGLAVSDEQFF. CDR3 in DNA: TGCGCCAGCAGCTTGGCAGGACTAGCTGTTTCGGATGAGCAGTTCTTC.

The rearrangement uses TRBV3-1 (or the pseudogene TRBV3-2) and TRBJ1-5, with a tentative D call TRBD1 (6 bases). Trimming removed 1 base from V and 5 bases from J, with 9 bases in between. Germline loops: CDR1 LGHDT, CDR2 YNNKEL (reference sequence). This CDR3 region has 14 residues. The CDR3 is CASSQGAGDQPQHF. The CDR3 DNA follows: TGTGCCAGCAGCCAAGGGGCAGGGGATCAGCCCCAGCATTTT.

CDR3: CASSPRSNQPQHF. CDR3 DNA: TGTGCCAGCAGCCCCCGGTCCAATCAGCCCCAGCATTTT. The chain links TRBV3-1 (or the pseudogene TRBV3-2) to TRBJ1-5; the D is unclear. Trimming removed 4 bases at V and 3 bases at J, with 7 bases between. The CDR3 totals 13 residues. The germline gives CDR1 LGHDT, CDR2 YNNKEL (reference sequence).

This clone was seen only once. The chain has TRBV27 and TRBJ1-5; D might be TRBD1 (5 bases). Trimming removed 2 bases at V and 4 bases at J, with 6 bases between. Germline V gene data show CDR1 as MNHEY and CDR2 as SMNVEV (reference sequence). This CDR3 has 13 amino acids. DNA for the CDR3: TGTGCCAGCAGTTTAAGGGGAAATCAGCCCCAGCATTTT. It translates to CASSLRGNQPQHF.

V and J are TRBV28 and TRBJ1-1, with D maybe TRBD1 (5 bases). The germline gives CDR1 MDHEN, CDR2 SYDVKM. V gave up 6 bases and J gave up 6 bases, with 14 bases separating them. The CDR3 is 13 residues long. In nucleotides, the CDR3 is TGTGCCAGCAGCCCCGCCAGGGTCGCTGAAGCTTTCTTT. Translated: CASSPARVAEAFF.

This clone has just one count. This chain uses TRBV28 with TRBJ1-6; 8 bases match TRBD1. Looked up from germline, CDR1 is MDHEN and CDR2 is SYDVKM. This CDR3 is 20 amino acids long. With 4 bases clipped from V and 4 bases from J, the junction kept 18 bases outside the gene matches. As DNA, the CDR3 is TGTGCCAGCAGTTCCGCACTGATCCACCACCGGGACAGGTATAATTCACCCCTCCACTTT. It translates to CASSSALIHHRDRYNSPLHF. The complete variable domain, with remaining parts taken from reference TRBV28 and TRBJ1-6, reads DVKVTQSSRYLVKRTGEKVFLECVQDMDHENMFWYRQDPGLGLRLIYFSYDVKMKEKGDIPEGYSVSREKKERFSLILESASTNQTSMYLCASSSALIHHRDRYNSPLHFGNGTRLTVT.

The CDR3 reads CASSRTGVYGYTF. CDR3 nucleotides: TGTGCCAGCAGCCGGACAGGGGTCTATGGCTACACCTTC. The chain links TRBV6-5 to TRBJ1-2; 9 positions match TRBD1. The germline CDR1 and CDR2 sequences are MNHEY and SVGAGI. The CDR3 is made up of 13 amino acids. V shed 6 bases, J shed 4 bases, and the junction held 3 bases outside the gene matches.

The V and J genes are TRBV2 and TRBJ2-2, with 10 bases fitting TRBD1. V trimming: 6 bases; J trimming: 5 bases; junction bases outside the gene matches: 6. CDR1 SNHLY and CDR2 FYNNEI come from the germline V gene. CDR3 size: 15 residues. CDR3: CASRHGQGVTGELFF. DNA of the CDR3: TGTGCCAGCAGACACGGACAGGGGGTTACCGGGGAGCTGTTTTTT.